This is a list of T cell receptor beta chains from one sample in a study of vaccination effects on CD4 cells after COVID-19. Their recognized antigens are unknown. The protocol was immunoSEQ multiplex PCR, while the TCRdb copy is restricted to in-frame clones and leaves out a portion. The table includes 25,000 to 35,000 clones, around 72% detected once. The sample consisted of CD4+ T cells from PBMCs cultured with SARS-CoV-2 spike peptides, taken before COVID-19 vaccination. The receptor set was obtained from a human donor who received a COVID-19 vaccine. Each CDR3 is given with its conserved first and last residue. Fields, in order: D gene, V gene, CDR3 length, clone size, J gene, CDR3 protein, CDR3 DNA. D genes are given only for firm matches. Only part of the rows carry a size: once, few, many, or a class if the clone is expanded.

TRBD1,TRBV7-3,15,few,TRBJ1-5,CASSQTGGEGQPQHF,TGTGCCAGCAGCCAAACAGGGGGCGAGGGACAGCCCCAGCATTTT
NA,TRBV7-2,13,NA,TRBJ1-1,CASSSRMGTEAFF,TGTGCCAGCAGCTCCCGGATGGGCACTGAAGCTTTCTTT
NA,TRBV5-5,13,NA,TRBJ2-1,CASSFDIYNEQFF,TGTGCCAGCAGCTTCGATATTTACAATGAGCAGTTCTTC
NA,TRBV19,12,NA,TRBJ1-1,CATSTGNTEAFF,TGTGCCACCTCGACAGGCAACACTGAAGCTTTCTTT
TRBD1,TRBV7-6,15,NA,TRBJ2-7,CASSTVEGTGGEQYF,TGTGCCAGCAGCACAGTGGAAGGGACAGGGGGCGAGCAGTACTTC
NA,TRBV12-5,15,NA,TRBJ2-3,CASGLGAEKLNTQYF,TGTGCTAGTGGCCTGGGGGCAGAGAAATTGAATACGCAGTATTTT
NA,TRBV29-1,14,NA,TRBJ2-4,CSVVYSVAKNIQYF,TGCAGCGTTGTTTACAGCGTAGCCAAAAACATTCAGTACTTC
NA,TRBV6-2/TRBV6-3,13,NA,TRBJ2-7,CASSKGRFYEQYF,TGTGCCAGCAGTAAAGGACGTTTCTACGAGCAGTACTTC
NA,TRBV30,12,few,TRBJ1-2,CAWRGQPYGYTF,TGTGCCTGGAGAGGCCAGCCCTATGGCTACACCTTC
TRBD1,TRBV6-4,16,few,TRBJ2-7,CASGTGARRLSYEQYF,TGTGCCAGCGGGACAGGGGCCCGCCGGTTGTCCTACGAGCAGTACTTC
NA,TRBV18,16,NA,TRBJ2-1,CASSPGSGRIYNEQFF,TGTGCCAGCTCACCAGGGTCAGGACGGATATACAATGAGCAGTTCTTC
TRBD1,TRBV6-5,15,NA,TRBJ1-2,CATGTGGLRDYGYTF,TGTGCCACCGGGACAGGAGGTCTGCGGGACTATGGCTACACCTTC
NA,TRBV5-1,11,once,TRBJ2-7,CASSLGPEQYF,TGCGCCAGCAGCTTGGGTCCCGAGCAGTACTTC
NA,TRBV30,12,NA,TRBJ2-5,CAWTVLRETQYF,TGTGCCTGGACCGTCCTCAGGGAGACCCAGTACTTC
NA,TRBV12-3/TRBV12-4,12,NA,TRBJ1-5,CASSLWARPQHF,TGTGCCAGCAGTTTGTGGGCCCGTCCCCAGCATTTT
TRBD2,TRBV20-1,11,NA,TRBJ2-3,CSARTSGSLYF,TGCAGTGCTAGAACTAGCGGGAGTTTGTATTTT
NA,TRBV19,15,NA,TRBJ1-1,CASSIGGRMNTEAFF,TGTGCCAGTAGTATCGGGGGGAGAATGAACACTGAAGCTTTCTTT
NA,TRBV7-2,14,NA,TRBJ2-1,CASSLTGGYNEQFF,TGTGCCAGCAGCTTAACCGGGGGCTACAATGAGCAGTTCTTC